This TCR beta chain was obtained from a study of cytomegalovirus exposure and HLA in healthy donors. In the case of this clone: Its antigen is undetermined.

General observations from the study: Reports showed the classifier diagnosing cytomegalovirus status with high specificity and sensitivity. Researchers counted 164 TCR beta chains as cytomegalovirus-associated.

60 Vbeta and 13 Jbeta primers were used in PCR. Only in-frame clones appear in the TCRdb table, and some are missing; sequencing was by immunoSEQ multiplex PCR. The sample includes roughly 150,000 clones, nearly 80% seen only once; the top ten take over 2%. Material for sequencing was PBMCs. The receptor comes from a young man in good health and CMV-seronegative.

CDR3 sequence reads: CASTDLAKNIQYF. The CDR3 coding sequence is TGTGCCAGCACGGACTTAGCCAAAAACATTCAGTACTTC. The chain joins TRBV13 to TRBJ2-4; D possibly corresponds to TRBD2 (5 bases). The CDR3 is 13 residues long. CDR1 PRHDT and CDR2 FYEKMQ come from the germline V gene (reference sequence). V gave up 7 bases and J gave up 0 bases, with 7 bases separating them.